The 25 T cell receptor beta chains below come from one sample, sequenced in a study of radiotherapy plus CTLA-4 blockade in lung cancer. This table comes from immunoSEQ multiplex PCR, and its TCRdb copy is limited to in-frame clones, with some not included. The sample shows about 40,000 clones, around 75% of them seen only once. The source was peripheral blood, collected from a patient treated with radiotherapy plus ipilimumab. These receptors all come from a human donor with non-small cell lung cancer who had stable disease on radiotherapy plus ipilimumab.

CDR3 in amino acids: CASSFWDTTADTQYF. CDR3 nucleotide sequence: TGTGCCAGCAGTTTTTGGGACACCACCGCAGATACGCAGTATTTT. The chain carries TRBV6-1 and TRBJ2-3; TRBD1 might be the D (6 bases). CDR1 MNHNS and CDR2 SASEGT come from the germline V gene. V shed 5 bases and J shed 4 bases, with 16 bases lying between them. The CDR3 spans 15 residues.

The gene calls are TRBV19 and TRBJ1-4; 8 nucleotides match TRBD1. The CDR3 is made up of 16 amino acids. Germline V lookup: CDR1 LNHDA, CDR2 SQIVND (reference sequence). The V segment lost 3 bases and the J segment 4 bases; nucleotides outside the gene matches: 7. CDR3 DNA sequence: TGTGCCAGTAGTATGGAGACAGGGGAGAATAATGAAAAACTGTTTTTT. Encoded protein: CASSMETGENNEKLFF.

This chain joins TRBV29-1 and TRBJ2-1; 7 bases align to TRBD1. The CDR3 totals 14 residues. Germline assignment: CDR1 SQVTM and CDR2 ANQGSEA. The ends lost 5 bases at V and 3 bases at J; junction bases unmatched: 7. This chain's CDR3 is CSVLLTGLYNEQFF. Written as DNA, the CDR3 is TGCAGCGTTTTATTGACAGGGCTCTACAATGAGCAGTTCTTC.

The sample holds a few counts of this clone. The chain couples TRBV10-2 to TRBJ1-4; 8 bases fit TRBD1. The CDR3 has 15 amino acids. After removal of 3 bases from V and 7 bases from J, the junction contained 7 bases not matched to a gene. In germline, CDR1 is WSHSY, CDR2 SAAADI. The CDR3 spells CASSDYTGGVEKLFF. For the CDR3, the DNA is TGCGCCAGCAGTGACTACACAGGGGGGGTTGAAAAACTGTTTTTT.

This clone was recorded a few times. The chain is built from TRBV19 and TRBJ1-2, with TRBD1 as a possible D gene (5 bases). Per the germline V gene, CDR1 is LNHDA and CDR2 is SQIVND (reference sequence). The CDR3 is 14 amino acids. Trimming cost V 9 bases and J 2 bases, with 16 bases left between them. CDR3 bases: TGTGCCAGAACCCGGCAGGGTGGCAACTATGGCTACACCTTC. Its translation: CARTRQGGNYGYTF.

V and J are TRBV5-1 and TRBJ2-3; no clear D gene. V gave up 2 bases and J gave up 4 bases, with 5 bases separating them. The germline V gene has CDR1 SGHRS and CDR2 YFSETQ. The CDR3 is made up of 12 amino acids. CDR3 protein: CASSLTADTQYF. In DNA, the CDR3 is TGCGCCAGCAGCTTAACAGCAGATACGCAGTATTTT.

A few counts support this clone. The chain employs TRBV6-6 and TRBJ1-2; no reliable D call. This CDR3 spans 13 amino acids. CDR1 and CDR2 from the germline V gene are MNHNY and SVGAGI (reference sequence). Trimming removed 6 bases from V and 0 bases from J, with 8 bases in between. CDR3 DNA: TGTGCCAGCAGACAGATAGCTAACTATGGCTACACCTTC. Translation gives CASRQIANYGYTF.

The gene calls are TRBV7-9 and TRBJ2-4; D perhaps matches TRBD1 (6 bases). From germline, CDR1 is SEHNR and CDR2 FQNEAQ (reference sequence). This CDR3 contains 14 residues. Trimming pared 1 base from V and 8 bases from J, leaving 12 bases between. CDR3 sequence reads: CASSLVGGLDIQYF. The CDR3 DNA is TGTGCCAGCAGCTTAGTAGGGGGTCTGGACATTCAGTACTTC.

V usage is TRBV5-1 and J usage is TRBJ2-7; 8 positions agree with TRBD1. This CDR3 region has 14 residues. V gave up 0 bases and J gave up 10 bases; unmatched junction bases: 9. The germline V gene encodes CDR1 SGHRS and CDR2 YFSETQ. The CDR3 DNA reads as TGCGCCAGCAGCTTGGGGACAGGGTCTGGCCTTCAGTACTTC. Residues: CASSLGTGSGLQYF. Looking up the rest from reference TRBV5-1 and TRBJ2-7 gives the full variable domain: KAGVTQTPRYLIKTRGQQVTLSCSPISGHRSVSWYQQTPGQGLQFLFEYFSETQRNKGNFPGRFSGRQFSNSRSEMNVSTLELGDSALYLCASSLGTGSGLQYFGPGTRLTVT.

This chain connects TRBV30 to TRBJ1-1, with D possibly being TRBD1 (5 bases). CDR1 is GTSNPN, CDR2 SVGIG, per germline (reference sequence). The CDR3 has 12 residues. V lost 6 bases, J lost 4 bases, and 12 bases lay in between. The DNA for the CDR3 is TGTGCCTGCCTACTGGGGGGCACTGAAGCTTTCTTT. It specifies CACLLGGTEAFF.

J is TRBJ2-5 and V is TRBV27; TRBD1 matches 8 bases. J gave up 7 bases and V 3 bases, and 10 bases lay outside the gene matches. CDR3 length: 15 amino acids. Germline CDR1 and CDR2: MNHEY and SMNVEV (reference sequence). In nucleotides, the CDR3 is TGTGCCAGCAGTTTCCTCGGACAGGGCGCAGGGACCCAGTACTTC. Its protein product is CASSFLGQGAGTQYF.

The V gene is TRBV5-6, the J gene TRBJ1-1; perhaps TRBD1 as D (5 bases). The CDR3 loop spans 13 amino acids. Germline-derived CDR1 and CDR2 are SGHDT and YYEEEE. Between the trimmed V and J ends, which lost 0 bases and 4 bases, there was a span of 7 bases. The CDR3: CASSLGTGTEAFF. As DNA, the CDR3 is TGTGCCAGCAGCTTGGGCACAGGCACTGAAGCTTTCTTT.

This clone was detected once. The same CDR3 also results from other DNA sequences found in this sample. V gene TRBV10-3 combines with J gene TRBJ1-5, with TRBD1 identical over 11 bases. V lost 4 bases to trimming and J lost 6 bases; unmatched junction nucleotides: 5. Germline CDR1 is ENHRY and CDR2 is SYGVKD. The CDR3 spans 15 residues. As DNA, the CDR3 is TGTGCCATCAGTGGAGGACAGGGGGCCGGTCAGCCCCAGCATTTT. Protein sequence: CAISGGQGAGQPQHF.

This clone was detected a few times. The chain links TRBV4-3 to TRBJ1-2; tentatively, D is TRBD1 (5 bases). Germline-derived CDR1 and CDR2 are LGHNA and YSLEER. V lost 6 bases and J lost 8, with 19 bases in between. This CDR3 has 14 residues. In nucleotides, the CDR3 is TGCGCCAGCAGTGTGAGGGCAGGGACTAGAGGCTACACCTTC. Its protein product is CASSVRAGTRGYTF.

The V call is TRBV19, the J call TRBJ1-5; D is ambiguous. The V end lost 3 bases, the J end lost 7 bases, and 16 bases lay between the germline ends. The CDR3 is 15 residues long. Germline V lookup: CDR1 LNHDA, CDR2 SQIVND (reference sequence). This CDR3 is CASSITMARGQPQHF. CDR3 nucleotide sequence: TGTGCCAGTAGTATTACAATGGCTAGAGGCCAGCCCCAGCATTTT.

The chain is built from TRBV5-4 and TRBJ1-2; 8 bases line up with TRBD1. Per the germline V gene, CDR1 is SGHNT and CDR2 is YYREEE (reference sequence). Trimming at V came to 4 bases and at J to 7 bases, leaving 9 bases not matched to a gene. The CDR3 covers 14 residues. The CDR3 DNA reads TGTGCCAGCAGCCGAGACAGGGGCTATATTGGCTACACCTTC. Translation gives CASSRDRGYIGYTF.

The rearrangement joins TRBV10-1 to TRBJ2-1; the D is unclear. Germline CDR1 WNHNN, CDR2 SYGVQD (reference sequence). The CDR3 totals 14 residues. Trimming cost V 0 bases and J 9 bases, with 12 bases left between them. The DNA for the CDR3 is TGCGCCAGCAGTGAGTCCTTACCCCGCGGTGAGCAGTTCTTC. Translation: CASSESLPRGEQFF.

This clone appeared once. The V gene is TRBV9, the J gene TRBJ1-6, with D possibly TRBD1 on 5 matching bases. The CDR3 is 19 residues long. From germline, CDR1 is SGDLS and CDR2 YYNGEE. Trimming took 3 bases from V and 1 from J, leaving 20 bases between them. The CDR3 loop reads CASSATQNMGGSYNSPLHF. In DNA, the CDR3 is TGTGCCAGCAGCGCCACGCAGAACATGGGGGGATCCTATAATTCACCCCTCCACTTT.

Only a few counts were recorded for this clone. Here the CDR3 reads CASSLTPDYEQYF. CDR3 DNA: TGTGCCAGCAGTTTGACTCCCGACTACGAGCAGTACTTC. This chain uses TRBV6-6 with TRBJ2-7; no clear D. This CDR3 has 13 amino acids. The germline V and J ends were trimmed by 4 bases and 3 bases, with 10 bases remaining between them. CDR1 and CDR2 from the germline V gene are MNHNY and SVGAGI (reference sequence).

The chain is built from TRBV5-1 and TRBJ1-2; no definite D call. The CDR3 runs 15 residues. From germline, CDR1 is SGHRS and CDR2 YFSETQ. V lost 3 bases, J lost 7 bases, and 19 bases lay in between. The CDR3 sequence is CASSSAQAGGFGYTF. DNA of the CDR3: TGCGCCAGCAGCTCGGCCCAAGCCGGAGGTTTTGGCTACACCTTC.

J is TRBJ2-7 and V is TRBV5-1, with 7 bases lining up with TRBD2. This CDR3 region has 14 residues. V shed 5 bases and J 0 bases; nucleotides not matched to a gene: 5. Per germline, CDR1 SGHRS and CDR2 YFSETQ. This CDR3 is CASRTGGSSYEQYF. The CDR3 DNA reads as TGCGCCAGCAGGACGGGGGGAAGCTCCTACGAGCAGTACTTC. The whole variable domain, remainder taken from reference TRBV5-1 and TRBJ2-7, is KAGVTQTPRYLIKTRGQQVTLSCSPISGHRSVSWYQQTPGQGLQFLFEYFSETQRNKGNFPGRFSGRQFSNSRSEMNVSTLELGDSALYLCASRTGGSSYEQYFGPGTRLTVT.

The gene calls are TRBV18 and TRBJ1-1; 8 bases match TRBD1. Looked up from germline, CDR1 is KGHSH and CDR2 is LQKENI. The CDR3 extends over 15 amino acids. V trimming: 5 bases; J trimming: 3 bases; junction bases outside the gene matches: 8. The CDR3 protein is CASSSRGQGYTEAFF. The CDR3 bases are TGTGCCAGCTCATCAAGAGGACAGGGTTACACTGAAGCTTTCTTT.

The V call is TRBV6-5, the J call TRBJ2-7, with 10 bases lining up with TRBD1. The germline CDR1 and CDR2 sequences are MNHEY and SVGAGI. This CDR3 spans 14 amino acids. The ends lost 0 bases at V and 5 bases at J; junction bases unmatched: 1. The CDR3 nucleotides read TGTGCCAGCAGTTACTCCGGGACAGGGGACGAGCAGTACTTC. It translates to CASSYSGTGDEQYF.

This clone appeared a single time. The rearrangement uses TRBV5-1 and TRBJ1-6; D is possibly TRBD1 (6 bases). Trimming took 3 bases from V and 2 from J, leaving 6 bases between them. This CDR3 region has 14 residues. Germline V gene lookup returns CDR1 SGHRS and CDR2 YFSETQ. The CDR3 coding sequence is TGCGCCAGCAGCTGGGACACCTATAATTCACCCCTCCACTTT. It codes for CASSWDTYNSPLHF.

The genes are TRBV5-4 and TRBJ2-5, with 11 bases lining up with TRBD1. The CDR3 totals 16 residues. V was pared by 3 bases and J by 7 bases, with 11 bases of the junction left unmatched. Germline CDR1 reads SGHNT; CDR2 reads YYREEE (reference sequence). CDR3: CASSSPGQGVVGTQYF. The DNA for the CDR3 is TGTGCCAGCAGCTCTCCGGGACAGGGGGTTGTAGGGACCCAGTACTTC.